This T cell receptor (beta chain) was recovered during a study of cytomegalovirus exposure and HLA in healthy donors. Study overall: HLA-typed donors contributed 65 million to 85 million unique TCRs, which were held in an early data release. General study findings and limits: The sole available immune exposure information was CMV serostatus. According to the study, around 180 TCR beta chains were cytomegalovirus-associated.

Trimming took 2 bases from V and 6 from J; bases not matched to a gene: 6. The CDR3 sequence is 14 residues long. Looked up from germline, CDR1 is ENHRY and CDR2 is SYGVKD. Note on this clone: Antigen unknown.

Both 60 Vbeta primers and 13 Jbeta primers went into the PCR. Sequencing was performed with immunoSEQ multiplex PCR; in TCRdb, only in-frame clones are kept and a portion is missing. The repertoire holds about 150,000 clones, with over 65% as singletons. The J gene is TRBJ2-7, the V gene TRBV10-3, with TRBD2 matching over 8 bases. The clonotype comes from a middle-aged man in good health and CMV-seropositive. Sequences were obtained from PBMCs. The CDR3 is CAISEPGLAREQYF. In nucleotides, the CDR3 is TGTGCCATCAGTGAGCCCGGACTAGCTCGCGAGCAGTACTTC.